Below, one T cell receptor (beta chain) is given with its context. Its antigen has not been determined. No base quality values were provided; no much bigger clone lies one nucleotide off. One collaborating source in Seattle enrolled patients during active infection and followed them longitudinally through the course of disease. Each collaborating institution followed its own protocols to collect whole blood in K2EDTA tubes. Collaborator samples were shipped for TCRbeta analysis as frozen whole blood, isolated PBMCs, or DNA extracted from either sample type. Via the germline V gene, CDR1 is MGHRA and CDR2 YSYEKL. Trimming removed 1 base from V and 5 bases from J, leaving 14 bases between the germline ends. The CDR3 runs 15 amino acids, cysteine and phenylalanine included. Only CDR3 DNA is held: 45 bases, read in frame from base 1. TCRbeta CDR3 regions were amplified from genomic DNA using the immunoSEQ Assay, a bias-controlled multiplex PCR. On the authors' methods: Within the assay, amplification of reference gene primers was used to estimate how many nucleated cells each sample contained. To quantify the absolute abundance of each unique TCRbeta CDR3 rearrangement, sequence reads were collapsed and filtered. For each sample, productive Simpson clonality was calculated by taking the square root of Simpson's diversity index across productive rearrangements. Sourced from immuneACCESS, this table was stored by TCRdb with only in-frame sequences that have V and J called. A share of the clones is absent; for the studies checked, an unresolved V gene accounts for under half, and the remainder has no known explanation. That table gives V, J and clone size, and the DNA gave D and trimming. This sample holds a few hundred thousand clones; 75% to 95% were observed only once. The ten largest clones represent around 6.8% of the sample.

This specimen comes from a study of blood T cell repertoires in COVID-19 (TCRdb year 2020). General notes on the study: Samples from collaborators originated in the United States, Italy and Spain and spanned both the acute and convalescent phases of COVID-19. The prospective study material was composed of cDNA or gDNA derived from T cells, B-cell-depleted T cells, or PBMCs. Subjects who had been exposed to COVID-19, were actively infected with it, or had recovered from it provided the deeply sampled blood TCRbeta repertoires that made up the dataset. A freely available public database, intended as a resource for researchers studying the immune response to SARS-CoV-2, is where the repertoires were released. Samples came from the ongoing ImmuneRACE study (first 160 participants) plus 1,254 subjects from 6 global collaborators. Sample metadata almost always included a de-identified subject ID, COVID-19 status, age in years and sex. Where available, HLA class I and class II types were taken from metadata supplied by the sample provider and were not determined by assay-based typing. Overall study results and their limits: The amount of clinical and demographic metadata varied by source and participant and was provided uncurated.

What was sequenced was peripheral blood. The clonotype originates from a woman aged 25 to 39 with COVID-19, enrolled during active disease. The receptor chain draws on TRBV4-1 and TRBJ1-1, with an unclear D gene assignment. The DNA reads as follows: TGCGCCAGCAGCCAAGCGGAGGCGGGTGGGACTGAAGCTTTCTTT. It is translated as CASSQAEAGGTEAFF.